This TCR beta chain was retrieved from a study of T-cell reconstitution after alpha-beta-depleted transplantation in children. Regarding the study as a whole: Reports say that about two months after transplant, the alpha-beta T cells came out of several hundred graft clones that had expanded. A year had passed since transplant, and T-cell counts and diversity by then came mostly from newly produced T cells. Elevated TCRbeta diversity at day 60 was traced, in some patients, to surviving recipient T cells and thymic progenitors.

The V gene end was trimmed by 3 bases and the J gene end by 0 bases; junction bases not matched to a gene: 4. CDR3 length equals 16 residues. Germline CDR1 and CDR2: DFQATT and SNEGSKA (reference sequence). Unique molecular identifiers were incorporated into the prepared TCRbeta library. TCRdb used MiXCR to reprocess the PCR reads, holding one entry per CDR3 protein. This table has fewer than 750,000 distinct CDR3 sequences, 25% to 30% appearing once. Details on this clonotype: Its matching antigen is unknown.

The clonotype comes from a boy in the first two years of life with Wiskott-Aldrich syndrome, due to receive a stem cell transplant. The V call is TRBV20-1, the J call TRBJ2-2; 10 bases line up with TRBD1. The specimen was PBMCs, collected before TCRalphabeta/CD19-depleted stem cell transplant. The CDR3 coding sequence is TGCAGTGCTAGGACAGGGGGCAGAGCGAACACCGGGGAGCTGTTTTTT. The encoded protein is CSARTGGRANTGELFF.